This T cell receptor beta chain was obtained from a study of regulatory T cells in long-lasting Graves disease. Germline CDR1 is SGHAT and CDR2 is FQNNGV. The CDR3 covers 15 residues. Trimming shortened V by 1 base and J by 4 bases, and 8 bases separated the two germline ends. Through Arm-PCR of CDR3 regions and iRepertoire HTBI primers, TCR beta libraries were built. In TCRdb, the multiplex PCR reads were re-called with MiXCR into one record per CDR3 protein. The sample consists of about 620,000 distinct CDR3 sequences, roughly 15% of them appearing once. This sample's time point: newly diagnosed GD, antithyroid drugs for less than 3 months. From RNA extracted from PBMCs, the TCR library was made. The same specimen was also included in a second study, on T cells in Graves' hyperthyroidism and ophthalmopathy.

The source material was peripheral blood mononuclear cells (PBMCs), sampled at new diagnosis, from a patient treated with antithyroid drugs. This clonotype was obtained from a woman under 40 with Graves disease. The rearrangement uses TRBV11-2 and TRBJ2-6; D is undetermined. CDR3 DNA sequence: TGTGCCAGCAGCTTAGTGTTTAGCGGGGCCAACGTCCTGACTTTC. Translating gives CASSLVFSGANVLTF.